The rows below give T cell receptor beta chains drawn from one sample of a study of T-cell reconstitution after alpha-beta-depleted transplantation in children. One entry per CDR3 protein, called by TCRdb with MiXCR from the PCR reads. The sample shows 100,000 to 120,000 distinct CDR3 sequences, around 6.4% of them seen only once. The source material was PBMCs, mostly from graft donor cells, sampled 360 days after TCRalphabeta/CD19-depleted stem cell transplant. These receptors came from a male patient between 2 and 10 years old who had a stem cell transplant for acute lymphoblastic leukemia, so the T cells may come from the graft donor. Each CDR3 is given with its conserved first and last residue.

V: TRBV4-3
J: TRBJ2-5
CDR3: CASSQRGSAVKTQYF

V: TRBV20-1
J: TRBJ2-1
CDR3: CSARVGVPSGSSNWDEQFF

V: TRBV10-3
J: TRBJ1-5
CDR3: CAISEYFTGKGSNQPQHF

V: TRBV5-1
J: TRBJ1-2
CDR3: CASSLDGVFYGYTF

V: TRBV24-1
J: TRBJ2-5
CDR3: CATSVFVGGRETQYF

V: TRBV12-3/TRBV12-4
J: TRBJ2-7
CDR3: CASTEAYEQYF

V: TRBV4-2
J: TRBJ2-2
CDR3: CASSSPSGTRSGELFF

V: TRBV4-1
J: TRBJ2-2
CDR3: CASSQEEAGELFF

V: TRBV2
J: TRBJ2-7
CDR3: CASSELSGGSSYEQYF

V: TRBV12-3/TRBV12-4
J: TRBJ1-1
CDR3: CAIPGHEAFF

V: TRBV10-3
J: TRBJ2-6
CDR3: CAISGLGAARAGANVLTF

V: TRBV24-1
J: TRBJ1-5
CDR3: CATGTGGNQPQHF

V: TRBV5-5
J: TRBJ2-1
CDR3: CASSQLGGSFDNEQFF

V: TRBV7-9
J: TRBJ2-1
CDR3: CASSLSWLAGGLGNEQFF

V: TRBV4-3
J: TRBJ2-3
CDR3: CASSQDGGGAVTDTQYF

V: TRBV9
J: TRBJ2-2
CDR3: CASSPRTSGGTGELFF

V: TRBV12-3/TRBV12-4
J: TRBJ1-5
CDR3: CASRKGQGNQPQHF

V: TRBV28
J: TRBJ2-3
CDR3: CASSLAQEADTQYF